Below, 22 T cell receptor beta chains from the same sample are listed, as sequenced in a study of T cells in narcolepsy. The repertoire was sequenced with immunoSEQ multiplex PCR; TCRdb's copy has only in-frame clones and lacks some. Of 25,000 to 35,000 clones listed, 83% are singletons. Sequenced: memory (CD45RA-) CD4+ T cells from blood. The origin of the receptors is a human donor in good health.

The chain couples TRBV7-9 to TRBJ2-7; D might be TRBD1 (6 bases). CDR3 length: 13 residues. The V gene lost 3 bases and the J gene lost 4 bases, with 10 bases spanning the gap. Germline CDR1 is SEHNR and CDR2 is FQNEAQ (reference sequence). In nucleotides, the CDR3 is TGTGCCAGCAGCTTTCTCAGGGGATACGAGCAGTACTTC. Amino acid sequence: CASSFLRGYEQYF.

V and J are TRBV9 and TRBJ1-3; D not resolved. Per the germline V gene, CDR1 is SGDLS and CDR2 is YYNGEE. The CDR3 has 13 amino acids. Trimming removed 3 bases at V and 9 bases at J, with 13 bases between. The CDR3 DNA reads as TGTGCCAGCAGCGCCAGGCCTCCAGGCACCATATATTTT. This sequence encodes CASSARPPGTIYF.

This chain links TRBV6-1 with TRBJ2-3; D is perhaps TRBD2 (6 bases). The germline V and J ends were trimmed by 4 bases and 3 bases, with 17 bases remaining between them. The germline V gene encodes CDR1 MNHNS and CDR2 SASEGT. The CDR3 spans 16 residues. CDR3 loop: CASSAGVAEATDTQYF. CDR3 sequence (DNA): TGTGCCAGCAGTGCTGGAGTAGCGGAGGCAACAGATACGCAGTATTTT.

This rearrangement joins TRBV4-3 to TRBJ1-6; perhaps TRBD1 as D (5 bases). Germline CDR1 LGHNA, CDR2 YSLEER. The ends were cut back, 0 bases at V and 9 bases at J, with 15 bases in the middle. The CDR3 is 16 residues long. DNA of the CDR3: TGCGCCAGCAGCCAAGACGCGGGGCAGGGAGTTTCACCCCTCCACTTT. Protein product: CASSQDAGQGVSPLHF.

V is TRBV7-8 and J is TRBJ1-3; D call uncertain. Germline V gene lookup returns CDR1 SGHVS and CDR2 FQNEAQ. The CDR3 sequence is 14 residues long. The germline V and J ends were trimmed by 8 bases and 0 bases, with 11 bases remaining between them. The CDR3 spells CASRITDSGNTIYF. The CDR3 DNA reads TGTGCCAGCCGGATTACGGACTCTGGAAACACCATATATTTT.

The CDR3 sequence: CASGQFNSPLHF. Here the CDR3 DNA reads TGTGCCAGCGGACAGTTTAATTCACCCCTCCACTTT. This chain uses TRBV6-5 with TRBJ1-6; D is perhaps TRBD1 (6 bases). V gave up 8 bases and J gave up 6 bases, with 8 bases separating them. Germline V gene data show CDR1 as MNHEY and CDR2 as SVGAGI. CDR3 length: 12 residues.

This chain uses TRBV6-5 with TRBJ1-1; D not resolved. CDR1 is MNHEY and CDR2 is SVGAGI in the germline V gene. V was trimmed by 0 bases and J by 6 bases, leaving 14 bases between them. This CDR3 contains 15 residues. The CDR3 nucleotides read TGTGCCAGCAGTTACTCGCAGAGGTTGGTGGCTGAAGCTTTCTTT. Its protein is CASSYSQRLVAEAFF.

V is TRBV7-2 and J is TRBJ2-7, with unresolved D. The CDR3 has 12 amino acids. The V gene lost 5 bases and the J gene lost 1 base, with 6 bases spanning the gap. The germline V gene encodes CDR1 SGHTA and CDR2 FQGNSA. This chain's CDR3 is CASSGNSYEQYV. CDR3 nucleotides: TGTGCCAGCAGCGGGAATTCCTACGAGCAGTACGTC.

J is TRBJ2-4 and V is TRBV7-2; D may match TRBD1 or TRBD2 (5 bases each). This CDR3 has 12 amino acids. CDR1 is SGHTA and CDR2 is FQGNSA in the germline V gene. V gave up 2 bases and J gave up 15 bases, with 14 bases separating them. The CDR3 is CASSLSGGFPYF. As DNA, the CDR3 is TGTGCCAGCAGCTTATCTGGGGGATTCCCGTACTTC.

This clone came up a few times. The CDR3 coding sequence is TGTGCCAGCAGCTTATTACAACAGGGGATGAAACTGTTTTTT. Protein product: CASSLLQQGMKLFF. The rearrangement uses TRBV5-6 and TRBJ1-4; 7 bases are shared with TRBD1. Germline V gene data show CDR1 as SGHDT and CDR2 as YYEEEE. Losses at the gene ends were 2 bases for V and 11 bases for J; bases not matched to a gene: 9. The CDR3 spans 14 residues.

The CDR3 nucleotides read TGTGCCAGCAGACAAGGACAGCCTTATGAGACCCAGTACTTC. Residues: CASRQGQPYETQYF. J is TRBJ2-5 and V is TRBV6-1, with D maybe TRBD1 (6 bases). The V gene lost 6 bases and the J gene lost 5 bases, with 16 bases spanning the gap. Germline V gene data show CDR1 as MNHNS and CDR2 as SASEGT. The CDR3 has 14 residues.

This clone has more than one count but fewer than ten. V is TRBV6-5 and J is TRBJ2-1, with TRBD2 identical over 7 bases. Germline V gene sequence: CDR1 MNHEY, CDR2 SVGAGI. The CDR3 runs 13 residues. V shed 7 bases and J 8 bases; nucleotides not matched to a gene: 8. This CDR3 reads CASTQGAGHEQFF. In DNA, the CDR3 is TGTGCCAGCACCCAAGGAGCGGGGCATGAGCAGTTCTTC.

The V gene is TRBV19, the J gene TRBJ1-1; D perhaps matches TRBD1 (5 bases). Trimming stripped 6 bases from V and 1 base from J, with 12 bases between. Germline CDR1 LNHDA, CDR2 SQIVND (reference sequence). The CDR3 covers 14 residues. The CDR3 here is CASSPRGGNTEAFF. In nucleotides, the CDR3 is TGTGCCAGTAGCCCGAGGGGTGGGAACACTGAAGCTTTCTTT.

The rearrangement uses TRBV27 and TRBJ2-7; either TRBD1 or TRBD2 may supply D (5 bases each). The CDR3 length is 11 residues. CDR1 MNHEY and CDR2 SMNVEV come from the germline V gene (reference sequence). Between the trimmed V and J ends, which lost 3 bases and 6 bases, there was a span of 6 bases. CDR3 bases: TGTGCCAGCAGTTTGAGGGGCGAGCAGTACTTC. This sequence encodes CASSLRGEQYF.

V gene TRBV27 combines with J gene TRBJ1-2; 8 bases are a match to TRBD1. Germline CDR1 MNHEY, CDR2 SMNVEV (reference sequence). The CDR3 is 13 residues long. The J segment lost 7 bases and the V segment lost 3 bases, leaving 4 bases of the junction unmatched. This CDR3 is CASSFRGPGGYTF. The CDR3 DNA reads as TGTGCCAGCAGTTTCAGGGGGCCCGGTGGCTACACCTTC.

To note about this clone: Compared with germline, one end of the junction differs, possibly owing to a read error. The chain couples TRBV6-1 to TRBJ1-2; D gene uncertain. The CDR3 sequence is 13 residues long. Germline assignment: CDR1 MNHNS and CDR2 SASEGT. In DNA form, the CDR3 reads TGTGCCAGCAGTGTCGGTGGCGCCTATGACTACACCTTC. Translated, it gives CASSVGGAYDYTF.

CDR3 loop: CASSLAAGLGDGYTF. CDR3 sequence (DNA): TGCGCCAGCAGCTTGGCCGCAGGGCTGGGGGATGGCTACACCTTC. The V and J genes are TRBV5-1 and TRBJ1-2, with D tentatively TRBD1 (5 bases). Trimming removed 0 bases at V and 6 bases at J, with 15 bases between. This CDR3 spans 15 amino acids. The germline V gene encodes CDR1 SGHRS and CDR2 YFSETQ.

The chain links TRBV18 to TRBJ1-2; no clear D. This CDR3 is 13 amino acids long. The germline V and J ends were trimmed by 1 base and 3 bases, with 6 bases remaining between them. Looked up from germline, CDR1 is KGHSH and CDR2 is LQKENI. The CDR3 coding sequence is TGTGCCAGCTCACCACTGACGGACTATGGCTACACCTTC. It translates to CASSPLTDYGYTF.

This chain links TRBV20-1 with TRBJ2-4; D gene uncertain. The CDR3 is made up of 11 amino acids. CDR1 is DFQATT, CDR2 SNEGSKA, per germline (reference sequence). Trimming cost V 2 bases and J 7 bases, with 6 bases left between them. This chain's CDR3 is CSARIGNIQYF. The CDR3 nucleotides are TGCAGTGCTAGAATTGGGAACATTCAGTACTTC.

CDR3 in amino acids: CASSASLREQYF. The CDR3 bases are TGTGCCAGCAGCGCCAGTCTTCGCGAGCAGTACTTC. The chain recombines TRBV5-6 with TRBJ2-7; no firm D call. CDR1 SGHDT and CDR2 YYEEEE come from the germline V gene. V was cut by 4 bases and J by 6 bases, with 11 bases left in between. The CDR3 length is 12 residues. Complete variable domain (other parts from reference TRBV5-6 and TRBJ2-7): DAGVTQSPTHLIKTRGQQVTLRCSPKSGHDTVSWYQQALGQGPQFIFQYYEEEERQRGNFPDRFSGHQFPNYSSELNVNALLLGDSALYLCASSASLREQYFGPGTRLTVT.

J is TRBJ1-1 and V is TRBV2; no definite D call. CDR1 and CDR2 from the germline V gene are SNHLY and FYNNEI. V dropped 6 bases and J dropped 10 bases, with 15 bases sitting between them. This CDR3 contains 12 residues. This chain's CDR3 is CASSLPSAAAFF. The CDR3 nucleotides are TGTGCCAGCAGCCTCCCCAGTGCTGCAGCTTTCTTT. The whole variable domain, remainder taken from reference TRBV2 and TRBJ1-1, is EPEVTQTPSHQVTQMGQEVILRCVPISNHLYFYWYRQILGQKVEFLVSFYNNEISEKSEIFDDQFSVERPDGSNFTLKIRSTKLEDSAMYFCASSLPSAAAFFGQGTRLTVV.

The chain combines TRBV5-6 with TRBJ1-3, with D unclear. V lost 4 bases, J lost 0 bases, and 14 bases lay in between. CDR1 is SGHDT and CDR2 is YYEEEE in the germline V gene. This CDR3 is 16 amino acids long. CDR3 DNA sequence: TGTGCCAGCAGCCCCCAAGTCAAGACCTCTGGAAACACCATATATTTT. Its translation is CASSPQVKTSGNTIYF.